The 29 T cell receptor beta chains given below trace back to one sample, sequenced in a study of blood T cell repertoires in COVID-19. The protocol was immunoSEQ multiplex PCR, while the TCRdb copy is restricted to in-frame clones and leaves out a portion. Here the sample spans a few hundred thousand clones, 87% being singletons. Material for sequencing was peripheral blood. The receptors come from a woman aged 50 to 65 who had recovered from COVID-19.

The chain has TRBV19 and TRBJ2-1; 9 nucleotides match TRBD1. CDR1 is LNHDA, CDR2 SQIVND, per germline (reference sequence). The CDR3 sequence is 16 residues long. V shed 3 bases and J 5 bases; nucleotides not matched to a gene: 8. In nucleotides, the CDR3 is TGTGCCAGTAGTATCATTACGGGGACAGGGAACAATGAGCAGTTCTTC. As protein: CASSIITGTGNNEQFF.

The V gene is TRBV6-2 or TRBV6-3, the J gene TRBJ2-1; 10 nucleotides line up with TRBD1. The trim removed 5 bases at V and 0 bases at J, leaving 16 bases unmatched. The CDR3 extends over 20 amino acids. Germline loops: CDR1 MNHEY, CDR2 SVGEGT. CDR3 bases: TGTGCCAGCAGTCCCCTTCCGGGACAGGGGTCCACGAGCTCCTACAATGAGCAGTTCTTC. Amino acid sequence: CASSPLPGQGSTSSYNEQFF.

Note on this clone: Different DNA sequences within this sample yield the same CDR3. The chain recombines TRBV18 with TRBJ1-1; TRBD1 matches at 7 bases. The CDR3 spans 15 residues. The germline V gene encodes CDR1 KGHSH and CDR2 LQKENI. The V segment lost 1 base and the J segment 1 base; nucleotides outside the gene matches: 3. The CDR3 reads CASSPRQGGNTEAFF. For the CDR3, the DNA is TGTGCCAGCTCACCACGGCAGGGGGGGAACACTGAAGCTTTCTTT.

The J gene is TRBJ2-1, the V gene TRBV7-6; 8 nucleotides line up with TRBD2. CDR3 length equals 16 residues. From germline, CDR1 is SGHVS and CDR2 FNYEAQ. Losses at the gene ends were 1 base for V and 4 bases for J; bases not matched to a gene: 6. The CDR3 DNA is TGTGCCAGCAGCTTAGATATCGCGGGAGGATACAATGAGCAGTTCTTC. This codes for CASSLDIAGGYNEQFF.

In this sample, this clone turned up once. The chain employs TRBV27 and TRBJ1-6, with unresolved D. The CDR3 spans 12 residues. CDR1 MNHEY and CDR2 SMNVEV come from the germline V gene (reference sequence). With 7 bases removed from V and 8 bases from J, the gap between germline ends came to 9 bases. CDR3: CASKAQDSPLHF. CDR3 sequence (DNA): TGTGCCAGCAAAGCCCAGGATTCACCCCTCCACTTT.

The rearrangement joins TRBV19 to TRBJ2-2; D ambiguous. This CDR3 has 17 residues. Per the germline V gene, CDR1 is LNHDA and CDR2 is SQIVND (reference sequence). V dropped 8 bases and J dropped 5 bases, with 24 bases sitting between them. The CDR3 sequence: CASPGWVAQTPTGELFF. The CDR3 DNA sequence: TGTGCCAGTCCAGGATGGGTTGCTCAGACACCTACCGGGGAGCTGTTTTTT. Complete variable domain (other parts from reference TRBV19 and TRBJ2-2): DGGITQSPKYLFRKEGQNVTLSCEQNLNHDAMYWYRQDPGQGLRLIYYSQIVNDFQKGDIAEGYSVSREKKESFPLTVTSAQKNPTAFYLCASPGWVAQTPTGELFFGEGSRLTVL.

The J gene is TRBJ2-3, the V gene TRBV3-1 (or the pseudogene TRBV3-2); 7 bases are shared with TRBD2. V gave up 2 bases and J gave up 4 bases; unmatched junction bases: 3. From germline, CDR1 is LGHDT and CDR2 YNNKEL (reference sequence). The CDR3 loop spans 14 amino acids. CDR3 nucleotide sequence: TGTGCCAGCAGCCAATGGACTAGTTCAGATACGCAGTATTTT. This encodes CASSQWTSSDTQYF.

The chain links TRBV6-1 to TRBJ2-3, with D possibly being TRBD2 (6 bases). The V end was cut by 0 bases, the J end by 8 bases, with 9 bases between. In germline, CDR1 is MNHNS, CDR2 SASEGT. The CDR3 covers 13 residues. In nucleotides, the CDR3 is TGTGCCAGCAGTGAAGCGACAGCGGGTACGCAGTATTTT. It translates to CASSEATAGTQYF.

The chain uses TRBV28 and TRBJ2-1, with 7 bases that match TRBD1. The CDR3 spans 13 residues. V lost 7 bases to trimming and J lost 9 bases; unmatched junction nucleotides: 9. The V gene's germline CDR1 is MDHEN and CDR2 SYDVKM. The CDR3 region is CASINHRGIEQFF. In nucleotides, the CDR3 is TGTGCCAGCATCAACCACAGGGGAATTGAGCAGTTCTTC.

The chain is built from TRBV24-1 and TRBJ2-7; 9 bases align to TRBD1. Germline-derived CDR1 and CDR2 are KGHDR and SFDVKD. The V segment lost 4 bases and the J segment 1 base; nucleotides outside the gene matches: 4. The CDR3 spans 15 residues. CDR3 residues: CATSDWTGESYEQYF. Here the CDR3 DNA reads TGTGCCACCAGTGACTGGACAGGGGAATCCTACGAGCAGTACTTC.

J is TRBJ2-7 and V is TRBV28; D might be TRBD1 (5 bases). Germline V lookup: CDR1 MDHEN, CDR2 SYDVKM. This CDR3 has 10 amino acids. V lost 8 bases, J lost 6 bases, and 8 bases lay in between. The CDR3 here is CASGRGEQYF. CDR3 nucleotides: TGTGCCAGCGGAAGGGGCGAGCAGTACTTC.

The chain is built from TRBV2 and TRBJ2-3, with 9 bases identical to TRBD2. Trimming cost V 6 bases and J 4 bases; bases outside gene matches: 11. Germline lookup yields CDR1 SNHLY and CDR2 FYNNEI. The CDR3 runs 16 residues. Written as DNA, the CDR3 is TGTGCCAGCAGGTTGGAAGCGGGAGGAAGTGCAGATACGCAGTATTTT. Translated: CASRLEAGGSADTQYF.

The gene calls are TRBV7-9 and TRBJ2-1; 13 bases align to TRBD2. The CDR3 is 15 residues long. The J segment lost 6 bases and the V segment lost 5 bases, leaving 4 bases of the junction unmatched. Germline lookup yields CDR1 SEHNR and CDR2 FQNEAQ (reference sequence). CDR3 sequence (DNA): TGTGCCAGCAGCCCGGGACTAGCGGGGCTCAATGAGCAGTTCTTC. This encodes CASSPGLAGLNEQFF.

The V gene is TRBV7-2, the J gene TRBJ2-3; 9 nucleotides align to TRBD1. Germline CDR1 reads SGHTA; CDR2 reads FQGNSA. The CDR3 is 15 amino acids. V trimming: 5 bases; J trimming: 4 bases; junction bases outside the gene matches: 7. CDR3 protein: CASSTGGRSADTQYF. As DNA, the CDR3 is TGTGCCAGCAGCACAGGGGGCAGGAGCGCAGATACGCAGTATTTT.

This chain joins TRBV28 and TRBJ2-7, with 9 nucleotides matching TRBD2. CDR3 size: 12 residues. The V gene end was trimmed by 11 bases and the J gene end by 3 bases; junction bases not matched to a gene: 5. Germline V lookup: CDR1 MDHEN, CDR2 SYDVKM. The DNA for the CDR3 is TGTGCCTCGGGACTAGCATTCTACGAGCAGTACTTC. Translating gives CASGLAFYEQYF.

V and J are TRBV30 and TRBJ2-5, with a tentative D call TRBD2 (5 bases). The CDR3 totals 15 residues. CDR1 is GTSNPN and CDR2 is SVGIG in the germline V gene (reference sequence). Trimming removed 2 bases from V and 2 bases from J, with 15 bases in between. This CDR3 reads CAWSRGSPLQETQYF. The CDR3 DNA reads as TGTGCCTGGAGTCGGGGATCTCCCCTGCAAGAGACCCAGTACTTC.

This clone was found once. This chain joins TRBV5-8 and TRBJ2-5; D is uncertain. The V gene's germline CDR1 is SGHTS and CDR2 YDEGEE. The CDR3 extends over 14 amino acids. V was clipped by 1 base and J by 5 bases, with 12 bases between them. For the CDR3, the DNA is TGTGCCAGCAGCTTGAATACAGTTGGGGAGACCCAGTACTTC. It specifies CASSLNTVGETQYF.

The gene calls are TRBV7-9 and TRBJ2-5; 7 bases agree with TRBD1. With V trimmed by 6 bases and J by 5 bases, 3 bases remained unmatched. CDR3 length: 12 amino acids. Germline assignment: CDR1 SEHNR and CDR2 FQNEAQ (reference sequence). The CDR3 is CASRRGRETQYF. The DNA for the CDR3 is TGTGCCAGCAGAAGGGGGCGGGAGACCCAGTACTTC.

V is TRBV19 and J is TRBJ1-6; D is perhaps TRBD1 (6 bases). V was trimmed by 6 bases and J by 8 bases, leaving 20 bases between them. Germline CDR1 and CDR2: LNHDA and SQIVND (reference sequence). This CDR3 comprises 16 residues. The CDR3 region has the DNA TGTGCCAGTAGCACCACAGGGATCCCCAGGGATTCACCCCTCCACTTT. Translating it yields CASSTTGIPRDSPLHF.

V gene TRBV7-2 combines with J gene TRBJ2-1; 10 positions agree with TRBD1. V shed 3 bases, J shed 10 bases, and the junction held 9 bases outside the gene matches. Germline V gene data show CDR1 as SGHTA and CDR2 as FQGNSA. The CDR3 runs 15 residues. The CDR3 spells CASSLGMTGGSEQFF. For the CDR3, the DNA is TGTGCCAGCAGCTTGGGTATGACAGGGGGCTCGGAGCAGTTCTTC.

The rearrangement links TRBV14 to TRBJ1-5; maybe TRBD1 (5 bases). V gave up 1 base and J gave up 0 bases, with 7 bases separating them. Germline CDR1 and CDR2: SGHDN and FVKESK. The CDR3 covers 15 residues. The CDR3 loop reads CASSQGTHSNQPQHF. In DNA form, the CDR3 reads TGTGCCAGCAGCCAAGGGACACATAGCAATCAGCCCCAGCATTTT.

The chain recombines TRBV19 with TRBJ1-6; D is perhaps TRBD1 (5 bases). The CDR3 runs to 14 residues. V lost 7 bases to trimming and J lost 8 bases, with 15 bases between them. The germline V gene has CDR1 LNHDA and CDR2 SQIVND (reference sequence). CDR3 residues: CASKSAGSYSPLHF. The CDR3 coding sequence is TGTGCCAGTAAGTCGGCAGGGTCGTATTCACCCCTCCACTTT.

This clone was counted once. In nucleotides, the CDR3 is TGCAGTGCTAGTGGGGACGGCGGGACAGGGGGCACAGATACGCAGTATTTT. Its translation: CSASGDGGTGGTDTQYF. The chain is built from TRBV20-1 and TRBJ2-3; 10 nucleotides align to TRBD1. After removal of 3 bases from V and 1 base from J, the junction contained 10 bases not matched to a gene. The CDR3 has 17 residues. CDR1 is DFQATT, CDR2 SNEGSKA, per germline (reference sequence).

CDR3 DNA: TGTGCCAGCAGCCCTAAGAGAGCCAAAAACATTCAGTACTTC. Its protein product is CASSPKRAKNIQYF. This chain connects TRBV6-2 or TRBV6-3 to TRBJ2-4; D not resolved. Per the germline V gene, CDR1 is MNHEY and CDR2 is SVGEGT. This CDR3 is built from 14 residues. Deletions cut 6 bases from V and 0 bases from J, with 9 bases between.

The chain employs TRBV28 and TRBJ1-2; D is unresolved. Trimming took off 3 bases at V and 2 bases at J, with 4 bases between the two ends. CDR3 length: 12 amino acids. Germline CDR1 and CDR2: MDHEN and SYDVKM. Here the CDR3 DNA reads TGTGCCAGCAGTTTCATCAACTATGGCTACACCTTC. Residues: CASSFINYGYTF.

The chain links TRBV15 to TRBJ1-1, with a tentative D call TRBD1 (5 bases). Germline V gene sequence: CDR1 LNHNV, CDR2 YYDKDF (reference sequence). This CDR3 spans 14 amino acids. V was pared by 3 bases and J by 1 base, with 9 bases between. CDR3 residues: CATSRGLRNTEAFF. CDR3 bases: TGTGCCACCAGCAGGGGACTGAGGAACACTGAAGCTTTCTTT.

The chain is built from TRBV12-5 and TRBJ2-7; D possibly corresponds to TRBD2 (5 bases). Germline values: CDR1 LGHNT, CDR2 FRNRAP. Trimming stripped 5 bases from V and 7 bases from J, with 12 bases between. This CDR3 contains 12 residues. The CDR3 nucleotides are TGTGCTAGTGGTCCGGGGTTGGGGGAGCAGTACTTC. Translating gives CASGPGLGEQYF.

This clone was seen a single time. The J gene is TRBJ1-1, the V gene TRBV6-5, with 8 nucleotides matching TRBD1. Losses at the gene ends were 6 bases for V and 10 bases for J; bases not matched to a gene: 16. CDR3 length equals 15 residues. The germline V gene has CDR1 MNHEY and CDR2 SVGAGI. The CDR3 DNA is TGTGCCAGCAGCCGCATCATGTCCTTTGGGACAGGAGCTTTCTTT. Protein product: CASSRIMSFGTGAFF.

The rearrangement joins TRBV7-9 to TRBJ2-1, with TRBD2 matching 10 bases. J gave up 1 base and V 6 bases, and 6 bases lay outside the gene matches. The germline V gene encodes CDR1 SEHNR and CDR2 FQNEAQ (reference sequence). The CDR3 has 16 amino acids. The CDR3 sequence is CASRPTSGKSYNEQFF. DNA of the CDR3: TGTGCCAGCAGACCTACTAGCGGGAAGTCCTACAATGAGCAGTTCTTC.